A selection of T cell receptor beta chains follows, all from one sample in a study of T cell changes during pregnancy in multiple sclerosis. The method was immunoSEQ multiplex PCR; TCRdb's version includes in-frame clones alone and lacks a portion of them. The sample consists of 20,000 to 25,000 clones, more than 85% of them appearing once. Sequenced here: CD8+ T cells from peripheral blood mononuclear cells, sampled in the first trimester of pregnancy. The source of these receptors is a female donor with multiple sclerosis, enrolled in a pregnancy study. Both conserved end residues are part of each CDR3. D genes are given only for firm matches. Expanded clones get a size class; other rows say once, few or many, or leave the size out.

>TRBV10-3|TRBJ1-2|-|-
TGTGCCATCAGTGAGTCGGATACAGGGTATCCTGGCTACACCTTC
CAISESDTGYPGYTF
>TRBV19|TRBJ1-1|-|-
TGTGCCAGTAGTTCCTACGGGATCACTGAAGCTTTCTTT
CASSSYGITEAFF
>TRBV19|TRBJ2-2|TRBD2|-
TGTGCCAGTAGGAGGCTAGCGGGAAACACCGGGGAGCTGTTTTTT
CASRRLAGNTGELFF
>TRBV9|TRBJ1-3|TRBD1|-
TGTGCCAGCAGCCCCGTCGGACAGGGGAGGGTGGTTGGAAACACCATATATTTT
CASSPVGQGRVVGNTIYF
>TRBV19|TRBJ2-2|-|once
TGTGCCAGTAACAGGGAGCTCACCGGGGAGCTGTTTTTT
CASNRELTGELFF
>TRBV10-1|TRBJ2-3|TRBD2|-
TGCGCCAGCCCCCCGAGCGGGAATAGAGATACGCAGTATTTT
CASPPSGNRDTQYF
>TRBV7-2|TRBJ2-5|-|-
TGTGCCAGCAGCCCGCGGACAGCAGAGACCCAGTACTTC
CASSPRTAETQYF
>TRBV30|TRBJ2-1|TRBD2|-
TGTGCCTGGAGCCCCCTGCGGGAGGGCTACAATGAGCAGTTCTTC
CAWSPLREGYNEQFF
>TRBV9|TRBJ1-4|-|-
TGTGCCAGCAGCGTATCAGGGAGGGCTAATGAAAAACTGTTTTTT
CASSVSGRANEKLFF
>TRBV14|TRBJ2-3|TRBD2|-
TGTGCCAGCAGCCATATGGGACTAGCGGGAGGAAAACGCACAGATACGCAGTATTTT
CASSHMGLAGGKRTDTQYF
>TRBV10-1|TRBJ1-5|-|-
TGCGCCAGCAGTGATAGGGGACACGGTAATGATCAGCCCCAGCATTTT
CASSDRGHGNDQPQHF
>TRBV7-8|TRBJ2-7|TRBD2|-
TGTGCCAGCAGCTCCCGACTAGCGGGGGATCCCTACGAGCAGTACTTC
CASSSRLAGDPYEQYF
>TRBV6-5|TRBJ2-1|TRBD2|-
TGTGCCAGCAGGACTAGCGGAGGAAATGAGCAGTTCTTC
CASRTSGGNEQFF
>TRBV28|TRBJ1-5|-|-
TGTGCCAGCAGACCGGACGGAGGAGGTCAGCCCCAGCATTTT
CASRPDGGGQPQHF
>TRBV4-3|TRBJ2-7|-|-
TGCGCCAGCAGCCAAGACCGGGACTCCTCCTACGAGCAGTACTTC
CASSQDRDSSYEQYF
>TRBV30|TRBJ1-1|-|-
TGTGCCTGGAGAGGGGGGGCAGAGACTGAAGCTTTCTTT
CAWRGGAETEAFF
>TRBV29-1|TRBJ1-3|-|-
TGCAGCGTTGTGGGGGGGAGTGATGGAAACACCATATATTTT
CSVVGGSDGNTIYF
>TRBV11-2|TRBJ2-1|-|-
TGTGCCAGCAGCTTAGACTTGATGCTGAGCTCCTACAATGAGCAGTTCTTC
CASSLDLMLSSYNEQFF
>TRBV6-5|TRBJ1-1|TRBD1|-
TGTGCCAGCAGTGACAGGGCACACACTGAAGCTTTCTTT
CASSDRAHTEAFF
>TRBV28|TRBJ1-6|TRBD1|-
TGTGCCAGCAGTTTCCCTTACGACCGGGACAGGGAAAATTCACCCCTCCACTTT
CASSFPYDRDRENSPLHF
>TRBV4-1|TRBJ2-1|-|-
TGCGCCAGCAGCCAAGTTAGGGGCTATGAGCAGTTCTTC
CASSQVRGYEQFF